A selection of T cell receptor beta chains follows, all from one sample in a study of T cell changes during pregnancy in multiple sclerosis. Generated by immunoSEQ multiplex PCR, the TCRdb table keeps only in-frame clones and is missing some. The repertoire consists of around 47,000 clones, with 90% to 95% occurring once and the leading ten covering about 4.5%. The source material was CD8+ T cells from peripheral blood mononuclear cells, sampled in the first trimester of pregnancy. These receptors were collected from a female donor with multiple sclerosis, enrolled in a pregnancy study. Both conserved end residues are part of each CDR3. D genes are given only for firm matches. Clone size, where shown, is once, few, many, or a class for clones that have expanded.

TGTGCCAGCAGCTTATTGGGATGGGGACTAGCGGGAATCTACAATGAGCAGTTCTTC	CASSLLGWGLAGIYNEQFF	TRBV7-3	TRBJ2-1	TRBD2	.
TGTGCCAGCAGTGATGGACTAGCGGTCTACAATGAGCAGTTCTTC	CASSDGLAVYNEQFF	TRBV6-4	TRBJ2-1	TRBD2	.
TGTGCCAGTAGCCCGTTTGGAAGCAGGGGGCTCCAAGAGACCCAGTACTTC	CASSPFGSRGLQETQYF	TRBV19	TRBJ2-5	TRBD1	.
TGTGCCAGCAGCTGGGAGGGGACCAACCAAGAGACCCAGTACTTC	CASSWEGTNQETQYF	TRBV7-9	TRBJ2-5	TRBD2	.
TGCGCCAGCAGCCAAGCAAATCCTAGCCCCATAATCACCGGGGAGCTGTTTTTT	CASSQANPSPIITGELFF	TRBV4-1	TRBJ2-2	.	.
TGTGCCAGCAGCCAAGATCACCAGGGGCGGCCCGGGCGGGAGACCCAGTACTTC	CASSQDHQGRPGRETQYF	TRBV14	TRBJ2-5	.	few
TGTGCCAGCAGCGCACCGGGACAAGAGGCCACAGATACGCAGTATTTT	CASSAPGQEATDTQYF	TRBV5-4	TRBJ2-3	.	.
TGTGCCAGTAGTATCGGACACCCCAATGAGCAGTTCTTC	CASSIGHPNEQFF	TRBV19	TRBJ2-1	.	.
TGTGCCAGCAGCGTAGCTCAGGGGGCGGGTGAGACCCAGTACTTC	CASSVAQGAGETQYF	TRBV9	TRBJ2-5	TRBD1	.
TGTGCCAGTAGTATAAGTTTAGCGTTGGAGCAGTTCTTC	CASSISLALEQFF	TRBV19	TRBJ2-1	.	.
TGTGCCAGCAGGTCACAGGGCAACTCTGGAAACACCATATATTTT	CASRSQGNSGNTIYF	TRBV27	TRBJ1-3	.	.
TGTGCCAGCAGCTTAGATCGAACTAGCGTTACCTACGAGCAGTACTTC	CASSLDRTSVTYEQYF	TRBV11-2	TRBJ2-7	TRBD2	.
TGTGCCAGTCGAGACAGGGTATCCGAGCAGTACTTC	CASRDRVSEQYF	TRBV19	TRBJ2-7	TRBD1	.
TGCGCCAGCAGCCAAGAGTTCGGCGGGGGGCCTGGAGATACGCAGTATTTT	CASSQEFGGGPGDTQYF	TRBV4-3	TRBJ2-3	TRBD2	.
TGTGCCAGCAGCCTAGCGGGGGGGTCTCCCGGGGAGCTGTTTTTT	CASSLAGGSPGELFF	TRBV11-2	TRBJ2-2	TRBD2	.
TGCGCCAGCAGCCATCCCTCGACTAGCGGAGCCTACGAGCAGTACTTC	CASSHPSTSGAYEQYF	TRBV4-1	TRBJ2-7	TRBD2	.
TGTGCCAGCAGCGCCGCCTCGGGGGGCCAATTCTACGAGCAGTACTTC	CASSAASGGQFYEQYF	TRBV9	TRBJ2-7	.	.
TGTGCCAGCAGCTCCCTTGAGAGCCTAGCCAAAAACATTCAGTACTTC	CASSSLESLAKNIQYF	TRBV7-9	TRBJ2-4	.	.
TGCGCCACCTCATGGGCAGGGAGGTCTCCCACCCAGGCCGGGGAGCTGTTTTTT	CATSWAGRSPTQAGELFF	TRBV5-1	TRBJ2-2	.	.
TGTGCCAGCAGCTTCCCAGCGAACACCGGGGAGCTGTTTTTT	CASSFPANTGELFF	TRBV7-9	TRBJ2-2	.	.
TGTGCCACCGCGGAACGGAGCACGGAGCCCCAGCATTTT	CATAERSTEPQHF	TRBV15	TRBJ1-5	.	.
TGCAGCGTTCGACAGGGACGTATGCGCGGCTACACCTTC	CSVRQGRMRGYTF	TRBV29-1	TRBJ1-2	TRBD1	.
TGTGCCAGCACGCCTAAGGACAGGGGGCATGAAAAACTGTTTTTT	CASTPKDRGHEKLFF	TRBV7-9	TRBJ1-4	TRBD1	.
TGTGCCAGCCCGCTTCCGGGACAGGGGGACTACAATGAGCAGTTCTTC	CASPLPGQGDYNEQFF	TRBV7-2	TRBJ2-1	TRBD1	.
TGTGCCAGCAGCTCTCATCTCGGGGGGGCGAGTGGCTACACCTTC	CASSSHLGGASGYTF	TRBV7-6	TRBJ1-2	.	.
TGTGCCAGCAGTTTCAGGACTAGCGGAAGCAATGAGCAGTTCTTC	CASSFRTSGSNEQFF	TRBV28	TRBJ2-1	TRBD2	.
TGTGCCAGCAGTGATTCTAGCGGACGGGCATCCTGGGTTCAGTTCTTC	CASSDSSGRASWVQFF	TRBV2	TRBJ2-1	TRBD2	.
TGCGCCAGCACTGTGACTAGCGGGATCCTCCCTTTTGTCTACCTCTACAATGAGCAGTTCTTC	CASTVTSGILPFVYLYNEQFF	TRBV5-1	TRBJ2-1	TRBD2	.
TGTGCCAGCAGCCGGGGGGTGGTGAACACTGAAGCTTTCTTT	CASSRGVVNTEAFF	TRBV6-5	TRBJ1-1	.	.
TGCAGCGTTGTTGGTGGCGGGAGGGCCGAGGAGACCCAGTACTTC	CSVVGGGRAEETQYF	TRBV29-1	TRBJ2-5	TRBD2	.
TGTGCCAGCAGCCCCGGGACAGGGCCCTACGAGCAGTACTTC	CASSPGTGPYEQYF	TRBV5-5	TRBJ2-7	TRBD1	.
TGTGCCAGCAGATCCCTAAGCTCTGGGGCCAACGTCCTGACTTTC	CASRSLSSGANVLTF	TRBV28	TRBJ2-6	.	once
TGTGCCAGCCTGGACAGGGGTTCTGGAAACACCATATATTTT	CASLDRGSGNTIYF	TRBV19	TRBJ1-3	TRBD1	.
TGTGCCAGCAGCTTACTGGGCGGGAGGGCCTCCTACAATGAGCAGTTCTTC	CASSLLGGRASYNEQFF	TRBV5-4	TRBJ2-1	TRBD2	.
TGTGCCAGCACGGGGGAAAGAGAGAAAGGGACAGACTACAATGAGCAGTTCTTC	CASTGEREKGTDYNEQFF	TRBV27	TRBJ2-1	.	.
TGTGCCAGCAGCTTCGACAGAATAGCTAACTATGGCTACACCTTC	CASSFDRIANYGYTF	TRBV5-4	TRBJ1-2	.	once
TGTGCCAGCAGTGTCGGGTCTACCATGCATGAAAAACTGTTTTTT	CASSVGSTMHEKLFF	TRBV6-5	TRBJ1-4	.	.
TGTGCCAGCTCACTTGCCGGCACGGGAACTGGAAACACCATATATTTT	CASSLAGTGTGNTIYF	TRBV18	TRBJ1-3	.	.
TGTGCCAGCAGCTCCTTCCGGGACAGGGTTAAACTGTTTTTT	CASSSFRDRVKLFF	TRBV13	TRBJ1-4	TRBD1	.
TGTGCCAGCAGCTTCAACAGGGACACCTACAATGAGCAGTTCTTC	CASSFNRDTYNEQFF	TRBV5-4	TRBJ2-1	.	.
TGTGCCAGCAGTGATACAGGGTCCACTGAAGCTTTCTTT	CASSDTGSTEAFF	TRBV2	TRBJ1-1	.	.
TGTGCCAGCAGTTCGGGACTAGCGGGCCTCGGTGAGCAGTTCTTC	CASSSGLAGLGEQFF	TRBV7-7	TRBJ2-1	TRBD2	.
TGTGCCAGCAGCCCTGGCCTAGGTCCGGACTCTGGAAACACCATATATTTT	CASSPGLGPDSGNTIYF	TRBV5-5	TRBJ1-3	.	.
TGTGCCAGCAGCGTAGTGGGCAGCACAGATACGCAGTATTTT	CASSVVGSTDTQYF	TRBV9	TRBJ2-3	.	.
TGTGCCAGCAGCACCTGGGGCTCACTAGCGGAAGACTCCTACGAGCAGTACTTC	CASSTWGSLAEDSYEQYF	TRBV7-9	TRBJ2-7	TRBD2	.
TGCAGCGCTCTACCCACAGGGGTCTACGAGCAGTACTTC	CSALPTGVYEQYF	TRBV29-1	TRBJ2-7	TRBD1	.
TGTGCCATCATGGGGAGCTCCTACGAGCAGTACTTC	CAIMGSSYEQYF	TRBV10-3	TRBJ2-7	.	.
TGTGCCAGCAGCCCGCGCGACAGGGGGCGGAGGACTGAAGCTTTCTTT	CASSPRDRGRRTEAFF	TRBV14	TRBJ1-1	TRBD1	.
TGTGCCAGCAGCGTAGCTCGTCTAGGGCGGGACTATGGCTACACCTTC	CASSVARLGRDYGYTF	TRBV9	TRBJ1-2	.	.